One and the same sample provided the 8 T cell receptor beta chains below, sequenced in a study of OX40 agonist ivuxolimab in advanced cancers. The table came from immunoSEQ multiplex PCR; TCRdb's copy has only in-frame clones and leaves some out. The repertoire holds some 46,000 clones, with around 94% as singletons. The specimen comprised CD4+ or CD8+ T cells sorted from blood, sampled in a trial of the OX40 agonist ivuxolimab. The receptors were gathered from an adult with an advanced solid tumor such as melanoma, head and neck, liver or kidney cancer.

The V gene is TRBV9, the J gene TRBJ2-7; TRBD2 matches 15 bases. CDR3 length: 15 amino acids. Losses at the gene ends were 4 bases for V and 4 bases for J; bases not matched to a gene: 3. Per germline, CDR1 SGDLS and CDR2 YYNGEE. The CDR3 loop reads CASSPGTSGRYEQYF. CDR3 nucleotide sequence: TGTGCCAGCAGCCCCGGGACTAGCGGGAGGTACGAGCAGTACTTC.

V gene TRBV18 combines with J gene TRBJ2-1, with D unresolved. This CDR3 spans 16 amino acids. Looked up from germline, CDR1 is KGHSH and CDR2 is LQKENI. The V and J ends lost 3 bases and 4 bases respectively, with 16 bases between them. CDR3 DNA: TGTGCCAGCTCACCGGTCACACCCCCTCTTTACAATGAGCAGTTCTTC. This gives the protein CASSPVTPPLYNEQFF.

V gene TRBV5-6 combines with J gene TRBJ1-5, with D possibly TRBD1 on 5 matching bases. CDR1 and CDR2 (germline): SGHDT, YYEEEE. V shed 2 bases and J shed 6 bases, with 9 bases lying between them. The CDR3 consists of 13 residues. The chain's CDR3 is CASSLGDFQPQHF. For the CDR3, the DNA is TGTGCCAGCAGCTTAGGGGATTTTCAGCCCCAGCATTTT.

V gene TRBV11-2 combines with J gene TRBJ2-1; D perhaps matches TRBD2 (6 bases). The germline V gene has CDR1 SGHAT and CDR2 FQNNGV. The V end was cut by 1 base, the J end by 12 bases, with 16 bases between. The CDR3 sequence is 14 residues long. The CDR3 DNA reads as TGTGCCAGCAGCTTAGCCCCAGGGCGGGAACTGCAGTTCTTC. Protein product: CASSLAPGRELQFF.

Worth noting for this clone: At one end the junction does not follow the germline gene, possibly because of a read error. The chain combines TRBV7-7 with TRBJ2-7, with 8 bases that match TRBD1. The germline V gene encodes CDR1 SSHAT and CDR2 FNYEAQ (reference sequence). The length of the CDR3 is 14 residues. This CDR3 reads CASSLGQGAYEQYF. DNA of the CDR3: TGTGCTAGCAGCCTAGGACAGGGAGCCTACGAGCAGTACTTC.

V gene TRBV2 combines with J gene TRBJ2-4, with D possibly TRBD2 on 5 matching bases. V lost 7 bases to trimming and J lost 0 bases, with 13 bases between them. This CDR3 comprises 15 residues. The germline V gene has CDR1 SNHLY and CDR2 FYNNEI. CDR3 loop: CASMLGGLAKNIQYF. The CDR3 coding sequence is TGTGCCAGCATGCTCGGCGGGCTAGCCAAAAACATTCAGTACTTC.

The chain combines TRBV29-1 with TRBJ1-2, with 8 bases matching TRBD1. After removal of 6 bases from V and 4 bases from J, the junction contained 10 bases not matched to a gene. CDR1 and CDR2 from the germline V gene are SQVTM and ANQGSEA. The CDR3 length is 14 residues. CDR3 residues: CSVGQERVPYGYTF. CDR3 sequence (DNA): TGCAGCGTGGGACAGGAGCGCGTCCCCTATGGCTACACCTTC.

The genes are TRBV11-2 and TRBJ1-1; 8 bases match TRBD1. The CDR3 contains 12 residues. Trimming removed 5 bases from V and 12 bases from J; junction bases left unmatched: 8. Germline values: CDR1 SGHAT, CDR2 FQNNGV. The CDR3 protein is CASSTGQGTPFF. CDR3 coding DNA: TGTGCCAGCAGCACCGGACAGGGCACACCTTTCTTT. Looking up the rest from reference TRBV11-2 and TRBJ1-1 gives the full variable domain: EAGVAQSPRYKIIEKRQSVAFWCNPISGHATLYWYQQILGQGPKLLIQFQNNGVVDDSQLPKDRFSAERLKGVDSTLKIQPAKLEDSAVYLCASSTGQGTPFFGQGTRLTVV.